This note documents a single TCR beta chain sequence. The data were obtained in a study of shared clonotypes between healthy human individuals. Profiled with immunoSEQ multiplex PCR; TCRdb holds only in-frame clones, not every one. The sample carries roughly 1 million clones, around 76% recorded once. The TCR was taken from a man between 18 and 35 years old in good health. The material sequenced was memory CD4+ T cells sorted from blood. Subset defined: CD45RA-negative fraction.

DNA of the CDR3: TGTGCCAGCAGCTCGGATGGCGGGACAGGGGTCTACGAGCAGTACTTC. Translating it yields CASSSDGGTGVYEQYF. The chain uses TRBV5-4 and TRBJ2-7; 10 bases fit TRBD1. V was clipped by 3 bases and J by 3 bases; unmatched bases: 9. This CDR3 comprises 16 residues. Germline assignment: CDR1 SGHNT and CDR2 YYREEE (reference sequence).